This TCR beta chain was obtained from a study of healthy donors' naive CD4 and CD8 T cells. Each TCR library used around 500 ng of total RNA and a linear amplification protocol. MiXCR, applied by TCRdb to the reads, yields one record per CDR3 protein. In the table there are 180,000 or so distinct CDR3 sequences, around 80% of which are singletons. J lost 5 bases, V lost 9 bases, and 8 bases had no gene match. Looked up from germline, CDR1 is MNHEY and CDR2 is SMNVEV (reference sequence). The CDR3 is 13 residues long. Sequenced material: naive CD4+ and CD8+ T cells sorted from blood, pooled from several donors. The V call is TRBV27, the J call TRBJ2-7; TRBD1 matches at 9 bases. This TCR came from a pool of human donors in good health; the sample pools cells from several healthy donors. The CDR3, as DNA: TGTGCCAGTGCCGGGACAGGGTTGGACGAGCAGTACTTC. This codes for CASAGTGLDEQYF.